The 18 T cell receptor beta chains reported below all come from one sample, sequenced in a study of blood T cell repertoires in COVID-19. Assay: immunoSEQ multiplex PCR; the TCRdb copy retains only in-frame clones and omits some. The sample includes roughly 110,000 clones, 71% seen only once; the top ten take about 1%. Sequenced input: peripheral blood. Receptors were obtained from a human donor with acute or convalescent COVID-19. The donor label of this sample is uncertain.

This clone was seen once. V is TRBV2 and J is TRBJ2-3; D is uncertain. Germline V gene data show CDR1 as SNHLY and CDR2 as FYNNEI. Trimming cost V 6 bases and J 0 bases, with 13 bases left between them. The CDR3 covers 15 residues. The CDR3 is CASSPRSSSTDTQYF. The CDR3 DNA follows: TGTGCCAGCAGCCCCCGGAGCTCTAGCACAGATACGCAGTATTTT.

This sequence joins TRBV19 and TRBJ1-2, with 7 nucleotides matching TRBD1. The ends lost 2 bases at V and 6 bases at J; junction bases unmatched: 15. The CDR3 totals 17 residues. The germline V gene has CDR1 LNHDA and CDR2 SQIVND (reference sequence). The CDR3 bases are TGTGCCAGTAGTATATTAACAGGGGCCACCGTCCAGGATGGCTACACCTTC. Amino acids: CASSILTGATVQDGYTF.

This chain connects TRBV24-1 to TRBJ2-3, with 11 bases lining up with TRBD2. In germline, CDR1 is KGHDR, CDR2 SFDVKD. There are 16 residues in the CDR3. Germline trimming cut 5 bases from V and 2 bases from J; bases unmatched to any gene: 5. CDR3 amino acids: CATSVRLAGPTDTQYF. DNA for the CDR3: TGTGCCACCAGTGTGAGACTAGCGGGACCCACAGATACGCAGTATTTT.

This chain joins TRBV27 and TRBJ2-2, with a tentative D call TRBD1 (6 bases). The ends were cut back, 7 bases at V and 1 base at J, with 13 bases in the middle. Germline lookup yields CDR1 MNHEY and CDR2 SMNVEV (reference sequence). CDR3 length: 15 amino acids. The CDR3 here is CASTFGRGNTGELFF. CDR3 nucleotide sequence: TGTGCCAGCACCTTTGGCAGGGGGAACACCGGGGAGCTGTTTTTT.

The chain combines TRBV18 with TRBJ1-1; the D is unclear. CDR1 KGHSH and CDR2 LQKENI come from the germline V gene. The CDR3 consists of 10 residues. Trimming stripped 6 bases from V and 4 bases from J, with 3 bases between. The CDR3 here is CASSSTEAFF. The CDR3 nucleotides are TGTGCCAGCTCGAGCACTGAAGCTTTCTTT.

The genes are TRBV18 and TRBJ1-4; TRBD1 agrees at 7 bases. V dropped 0 bases and J dropped 8; count of bases not matched to a gene: 6. There are 15 residues in the CDR3. CDR1 and CDR2 from the germline V gene are KGHSH and LQKENI. The CDR3 region has the DNA TGTGCCAGCTCACCACCGACAGGGATTGGCGAAAAACTGTTTTTT. The encoded protein is CASSPPTGIGEKLFF.

J is TRBJ1-2 and V is TRBV11-2, with 7 bases matching TRBD1. The CDR3 sequence is 13 residues long. Germline CDR1 and CDR2: SGHAT and FQNNGV. V shed 3 bases and J 7 bases; nucleotides not matched to a gene: 5. The CDR3, as DNA: TGTGCCAGCAGCTTGGCTAACAGGGGTGGCTACACCTTC. Amino acid sequence: CASSLANRGGYTF.

This chain links TRBV5-5 with TRBJ2-5; TRBD1 matches 8 bases. J gave up 3 bases and V 5 bases, and 6 bases lay outside the gene matches. This CDR3 is 14 amino acids long. CDR1 and CDR2 from the germline V gene are SGHKS and YYEKEE (reference sequence). CDR3 protein: CASSRTGREETQYF. The CDR3 DNA is TGTGCCAGCAGTAGGACAGGGCGGGAAGAGACCCAGTACTTC.

This chain joins TRBV7-9 and TRBJ1-1; 7 bases match TRBD1. V shed 5 bases and J 1 base; nucleotides not matched to a gene: 4. Germline CDR1 SEHNR, CDR2 FQNEAQ (reference sequence). The CDR3 has 14 amino acids. The CDR3 DNA sequence: TGTGCCAGCAGCAGACAGGGTTCGAACACTGAAGCTTTCTTT. Residues: CASSRQGSNTEAFF.

The V and J genes are TRBV24-1 and TRBJ1-2, with no clear D. Trimming stripped 8 bases from V and 4 bases from J, with 19 bases between. This CDR3 has 15 residues. From germline, CDR1 is KGHDR and CDR2 SFDVKD. In nucleotides, the CDR3 is TGTGCCACCAAAAAAGGACGTTTCGGGAGCTATGGCTACACCTTC. The encoded protein is CATKKGRFGSYGYTF.

This chain joins TRBV5-1 and TRBJ1-2; D is ambiguous. The CDR3 is 13 amino acids. Germline V CDR1 and CDR2: SGHRS, YFSETQ. Trimming removed 0 bases from V and 1 base from J, with 4 bases in between. The CDR3 here is CASSLALNYGYTF. The CDR3 nucleotides read TGCGCCAGCAGCTTGGCCCTTAACTATGGCTACACCTTC.

The chain recombines TRBV6-1 with TRBJ2-7; maybe TRBD1 (6 bases). The CDR3 runs 15 residues. Trimming took off 2 bases at V and 1 base at J, with 12 bases between the two ends. Germline V gene data show CDR1 as MNHNS and CDR2 as SASEGT. This CDR3 reads CASSENREWSYEQYV. The CDR3 nucleotides are TGTGCCAGCAGTGAAAACAGGGAGTGGTCCTACGAGCAGTACGTC.

This clone turned up a few times. This chain uses TRBV19 with TRBJ1-2, with D hard to call. Trimming removed 6 bases from V and 6 bases from J, with 14 bases in between. The germline CDR1 and CDR2 sequences are LNHDA and SQIVND (reference sequence). This CDR3 is built from 13 residues. CDR3 in amino acids: CASRKREVDGYTF. CDR3 sequence (DNA): TGTGCCAGTAGGAAGAGGGAGGTAGATGGCTACACCTTC.

J is TRBJ1-1 and V is TRBV6-5; D gene unclear. Germline V gene sequence: CDR1 MNHEY, CDR2 SVGAGI. Trimming removed 7 bases from V and 0 bases from J, with 9 bases in between. This CDR3 has 13 residues. The DNA of the CDR3 is TGTGCCAGCACCCCCATGTTGAACACTGAAGCTTTCTTT. It codes for CASTPMLNTEAFF.

This clone came up a few times. The J gene is TRBJ2-5, the V gene TRBV10-2; D remains unclear. Trimming took off 3 bases at V and 2 bases at J, with 10 bases between the two ends. Per the germline V gene, CDR1 is WSHSY and CDR2 is SAAADI. CDR3 size: 14 residues. DNA for the CDR3: TGCGCCAGCAGTGATTTTCACGGGCAAGAGACCCAGTACTTC. Translation gives CASSDFHGQETQYF.

V gene TRBV5-6 combines with J gene TRBJ2-7; tentative D call: TRBD1 (5 bases). The V gene's germline CDR1 is SGHDT and CDR2 YYEEEE. The CDR3 consists of 14 residues. The V end lost 0 bases, the J end lost 3 bases, and 10 bases lay between the germline ends. The CDR3 bases are TGTGCCAGCAGCTTGGAGCCAGGGTTCTACGAGCAGTACTTC. As protein: CASSLEPGFYEQYF.

The chain has TRBV11-2 and TRBJ1-6, with 7 positions matching TRBD1. V lost 6 bases and J lost 6; bases outside the gene matches: 8. This CDR3 is 15 amino acids long. In germline, CDR1 is SGHAT, CDR2 FQNNGV. The CDR3 coding sequence is TGTGCCAGCAGTCGACAGGGTGGGAGTAATTCACCCCTCCACTTT. Translated: CASSRQGGSNSPLHF.

The chain employs TRBV30 and TRBJ1-1; a weak D match, TRBD1 (6 bases). The CDR3 has 13 amino acids. V was shortened by 0 bases and J by 5 bases, with 10 bases between the two germline ends. From germline, CDR1 is GTSNPN and CDR2 SVGIG (reference sequence). The CDR3 DNA reads as TGTGCCTGGAGTGTACTACAGGGTACTGAAGCTTTCTTT. Translating it yields CAWSVLQGTEAFF.